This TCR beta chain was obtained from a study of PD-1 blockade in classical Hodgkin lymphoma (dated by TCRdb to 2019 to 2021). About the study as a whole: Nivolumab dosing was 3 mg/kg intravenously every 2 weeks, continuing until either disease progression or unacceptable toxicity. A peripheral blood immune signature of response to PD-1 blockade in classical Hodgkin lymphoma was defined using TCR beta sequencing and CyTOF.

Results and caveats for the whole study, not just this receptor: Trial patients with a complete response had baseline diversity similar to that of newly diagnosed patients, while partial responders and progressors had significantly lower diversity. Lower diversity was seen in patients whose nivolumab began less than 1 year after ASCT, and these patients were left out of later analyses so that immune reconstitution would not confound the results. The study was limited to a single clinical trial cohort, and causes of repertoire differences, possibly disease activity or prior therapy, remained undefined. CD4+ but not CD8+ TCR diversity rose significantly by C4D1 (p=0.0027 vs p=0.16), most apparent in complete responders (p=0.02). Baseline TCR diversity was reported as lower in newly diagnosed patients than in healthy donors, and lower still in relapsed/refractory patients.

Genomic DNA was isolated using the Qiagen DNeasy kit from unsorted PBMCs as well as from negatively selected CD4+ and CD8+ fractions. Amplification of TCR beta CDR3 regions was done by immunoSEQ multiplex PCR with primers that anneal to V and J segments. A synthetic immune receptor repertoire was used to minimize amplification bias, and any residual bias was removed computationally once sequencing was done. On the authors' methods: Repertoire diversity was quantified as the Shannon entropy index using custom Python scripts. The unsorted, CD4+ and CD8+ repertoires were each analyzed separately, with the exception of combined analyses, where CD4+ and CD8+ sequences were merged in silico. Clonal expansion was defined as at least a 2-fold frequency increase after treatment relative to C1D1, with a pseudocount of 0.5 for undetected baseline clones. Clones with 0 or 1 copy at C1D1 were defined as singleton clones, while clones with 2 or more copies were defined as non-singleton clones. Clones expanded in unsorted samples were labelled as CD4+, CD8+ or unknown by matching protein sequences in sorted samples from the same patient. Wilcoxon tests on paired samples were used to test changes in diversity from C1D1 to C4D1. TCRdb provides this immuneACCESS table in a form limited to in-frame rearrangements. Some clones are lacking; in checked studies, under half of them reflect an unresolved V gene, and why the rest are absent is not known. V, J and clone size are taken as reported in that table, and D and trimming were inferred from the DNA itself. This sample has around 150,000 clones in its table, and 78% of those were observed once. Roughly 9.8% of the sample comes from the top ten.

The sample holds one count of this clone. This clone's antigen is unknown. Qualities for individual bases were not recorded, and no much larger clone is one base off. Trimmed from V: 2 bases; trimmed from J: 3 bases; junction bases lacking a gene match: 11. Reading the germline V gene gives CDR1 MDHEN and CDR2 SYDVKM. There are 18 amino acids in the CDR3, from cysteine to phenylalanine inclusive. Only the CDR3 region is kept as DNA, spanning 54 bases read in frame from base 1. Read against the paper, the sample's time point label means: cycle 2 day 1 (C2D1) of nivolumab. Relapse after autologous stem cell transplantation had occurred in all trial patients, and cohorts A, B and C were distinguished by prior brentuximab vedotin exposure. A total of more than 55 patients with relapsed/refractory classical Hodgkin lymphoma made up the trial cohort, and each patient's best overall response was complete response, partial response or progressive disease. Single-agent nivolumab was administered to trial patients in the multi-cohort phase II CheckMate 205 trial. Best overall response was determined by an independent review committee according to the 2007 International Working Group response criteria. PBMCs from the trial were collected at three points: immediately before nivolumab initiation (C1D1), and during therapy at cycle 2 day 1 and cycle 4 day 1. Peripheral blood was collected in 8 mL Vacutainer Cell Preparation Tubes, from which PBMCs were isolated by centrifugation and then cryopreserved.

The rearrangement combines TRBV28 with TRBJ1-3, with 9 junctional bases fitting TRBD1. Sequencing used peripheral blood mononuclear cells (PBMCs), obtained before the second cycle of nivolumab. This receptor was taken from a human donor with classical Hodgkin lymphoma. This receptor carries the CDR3 CASSLVPPGTGFGNTIYF. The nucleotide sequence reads TGTGCCAGCAGTTTAGTCCCTCCCGGGACAGGGTTTGGAAACACCATATATTTT.